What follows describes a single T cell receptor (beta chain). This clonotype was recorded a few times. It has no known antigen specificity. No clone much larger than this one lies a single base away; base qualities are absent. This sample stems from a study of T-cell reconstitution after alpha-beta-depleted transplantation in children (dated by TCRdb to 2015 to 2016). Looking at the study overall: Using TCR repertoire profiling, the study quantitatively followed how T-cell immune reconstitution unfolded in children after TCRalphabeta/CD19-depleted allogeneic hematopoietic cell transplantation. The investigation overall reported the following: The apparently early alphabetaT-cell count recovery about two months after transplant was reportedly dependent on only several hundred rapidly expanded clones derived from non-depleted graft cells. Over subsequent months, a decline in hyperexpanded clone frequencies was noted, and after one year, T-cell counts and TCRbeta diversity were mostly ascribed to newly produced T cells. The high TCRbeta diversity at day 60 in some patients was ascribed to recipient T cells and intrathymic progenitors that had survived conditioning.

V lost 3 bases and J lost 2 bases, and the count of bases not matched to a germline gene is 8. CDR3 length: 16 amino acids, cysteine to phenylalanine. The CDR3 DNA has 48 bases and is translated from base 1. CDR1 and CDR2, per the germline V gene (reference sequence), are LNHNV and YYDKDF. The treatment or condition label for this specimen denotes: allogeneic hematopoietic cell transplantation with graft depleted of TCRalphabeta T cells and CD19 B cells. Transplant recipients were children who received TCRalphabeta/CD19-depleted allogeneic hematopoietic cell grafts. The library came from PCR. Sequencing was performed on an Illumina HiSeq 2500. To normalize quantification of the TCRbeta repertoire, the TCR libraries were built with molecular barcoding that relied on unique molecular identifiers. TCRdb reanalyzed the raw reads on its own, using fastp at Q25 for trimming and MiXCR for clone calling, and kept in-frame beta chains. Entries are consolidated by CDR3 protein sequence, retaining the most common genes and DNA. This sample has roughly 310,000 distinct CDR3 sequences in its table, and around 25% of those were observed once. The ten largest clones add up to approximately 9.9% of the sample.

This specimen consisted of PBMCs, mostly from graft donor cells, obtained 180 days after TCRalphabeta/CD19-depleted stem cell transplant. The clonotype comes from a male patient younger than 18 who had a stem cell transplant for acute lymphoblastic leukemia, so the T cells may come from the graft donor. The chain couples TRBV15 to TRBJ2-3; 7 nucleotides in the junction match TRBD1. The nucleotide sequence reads TGTGCCACCAGCAGGATCCCCGGGACAGTCACAGATACGCAGTATTTT. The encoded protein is CATSRIPGTVTDTQYF.